Here is one T cell receptor (beta chain) with its context. V gave up 5 bases and J gave up 4 bases, with 11 bases separating them. Germline V gene sequence: CDR1 SGHTA, CDR2 FQGNSA. The CDR3 spans 13 residues. MiXCR, run by TCRdb on the RT-PCR reads, gives a single entry per CDR3 protein. The sample contains 550,000 to 750,000 distinct CDR3 sequences, 11% to 15% of which appear only once. Sequenced input: memory CD4+ T cells from blood. This clonotype was obtained from a female donor in good health, serving as a healthy control. The chain uses TRBV7-2 and TRBJ1-1; D uncertain. CDR3 bases: TGTGCCAGCAGCCTGGACTATACCACTGAAGCTTTCTTT. This codes for CASSLDYTTEAFF.